The 21 T cell receptor beta chains presented below share a single source sample, sequenced in a study of glioma-infiltrating T cells. Using RNA template, CDR3s of TCR alpha and beta were amplified with iRepertoire arm-PCR. TCRdb analysed the multiplex PCR reads with MiXCR anew, one entry per CDR3 protein. The top ten clones hold around 11% of a sample with more than 350,000 distinct CDR3 sequences, roughly two fifths of them seen once. Input material: glioma tissue, nonneoplastic brain tissue, or PBMCs (not recorded which). Receptors were obtained from a human donor with low-grade glioma or glioblastoma, undergoing nonglioma brain surgery, or in good health (not recorded which).

The chain recombines TRBV12-3 or TRBV12-4 with TRBJ2-7; 9 bases match TRBD2. After removal of 1 base from V and 10 bases from J, the junction contained 2 bases not matched to a gene. CDR3 size: 12 residues. The CDR3 DNA sequence: TGTGCCAGCAGTTTAGGACTAGCGGTTCAGTACTTC. It specifies CASSLGLAVQYF.

The table lists this clonotype with a few counts. CDR3 sequence (DNA): TGTGCCAGCACCTGGGCGGAAGGGGGAGGATATGGCTACACCTTC. This codes for CASTWAEGGGYGYTF. This rearrangement joins TRBV28 to TRBJ1-2, with TRBD1 as a possible D gene (6 bases). This CDR3 comprises 15 residues. CDR1 and CDR2 from the germline V gene are MDHEN and SYDVKM. V was cut by 7 bases and J by 5 bases, with 20 bases left in between.

Many counts were recorded for this clonotype. The chain couples TRBV7-2 to TRBJ2-3; D uncertain. The V end was cut by 1 base, the J end by 2 bases, with 7 bases between. Germline V lookup: CDR1 SGHTA, CDR2 FQGNSA. The CDR3 contains 14 residues. The CDR3 DNA reads as TGTGCCAGCAGCTTAGTGGGCACCACAGATACGCAGTATTTT. Translating it yields CASSLVGTTDTQYF.

V and J are TRBV15 and TRBJ2-7; maybe TRBD2 (6 bases). CDR1 and CDR2 (germline): LNHNV, YYDKDF (reference sequence). The CDR3 runs 15 residues. V was trimmed by 8 bases and J by 0 bases, leaving 17 bases between them. The chain's CDR3 is CATARGGMSSYEQYF. CDR3 DNA: TGTGCCACCGCCCGTGGAGGGATGAGCTCCTACGAGCAGTACTTC.

This clonotype has just a few counts. The chain links TRBV4-1 to TRBJ2-3; D is possibly TRBD2 (5 bases). The V end lost 7 bases, the J end lost 1 base, and 15 bases lay between the germline ends. CDR3 length: 15 amino acids. Looked up from germline, CDR1 is MGHRA and CDR2 is YSYEKL. The CDR3: CASTKTVGGTDTQYF. The CDR3, as DNA: TGCGCCAGCACAAAAACCGTCGGGGGCACAGATACGCAGTATTTT.

The chain employs TRBV27 and TRBJ2-7; unclear D gene. V was clipped by 2 bases and J by 6 bases, with 14 bases between them. There are 14 residues in the CDR3. In germline, CDR1 is MNHEY, CDR2 SMNVEV (reference sequence). In nucleotides, the CDR3 is TGTGCCAGCAGTTTAGCTTGGGGAAGGCGCGAGCAGTACTTC. Translating gives CASSLAWGRREQYF.

This clonotype has just a few counts. The chain employs TRBV2 and TRBJ1-1; D unclear. This CDR3 is 13 amino acids long. Trimming shortened V by 3 bases and J by 1 base, and 6 bases separated the two germline ends. Germline CDR1 SNHLY, CDR2 FYNNEI. The CDR3 DNA reads as TGTGCCAGCAGTGATCTGGGGAACACTGAAGCTTTCTTT. Translated, it gives CASSDLGNTEAFF.

The chain employs TRBV12-3 or TRBV12-4 and TRBJ1-5, with 8 bases matching TRBD1. CDR3 length: 14 residues. J was trimmed by 6 bases and V by 6 bases; bases with no gene match: 7. Here the CDR3 DNA reads TGTGCCAGCAGCCTACAGGGGGGCGGTCAGCCCCAGCATTTT. Translating gives CASSLQGGGQPQHF.

The chain has TRBV19 and TRBJ2-1; 11 bases match TRBD2. V was clipped by 5 bases and J by 5 bases; unmatched bases: 14. The germline CDR1 and CDR2 sequences are LNHDA and SQIVND (reference sequence). This CDR3 is 18 amino acids long. As DNA, the CDR3 is TGTGCCAGTAGTGCCGGGACTAGCGGCAATTGGGCCCACAATGAGCAGTTCTTC. Translated: CASSAGTSGNWAHNEQFF.

Remarks on this clonotype: A clone one base away is much larger, so this may be a read error. The chain employs TRBV6-2 or TRBV6-3 and TRBJ2-1; no clear D. The CDR3 is made up of 16 amino acids. Germline CDR1 and CDR2: MNHEY and SVGEGT. The V end lost 5 bases, the J end lost 1 base, and 15 bases lay between the germline ends. The CDR3 loop reads CASSDSGIRSYNEQFF. CDR3 bases: TGTGCCAGCAGTGATTCCGGTATTAGGTCCTACAATGAGCAGTTCTTC.

This clonotype is a singleton in its sample. Lacking the conserved final phenylalanine or tryptophan, this CDR3 likely reflects a read error. The CDR3 coding sequence is TGTGCCAGCAGTTACCCGAGTAACACCGGGGAGCTGTTTTCT. Translation gives CASSYPSNTGELFS. The rearrangement links TRBV6-5 to TRBJ2-2; D is ambiguous. Trimming removed 2 bases from V and 2 bases from J, with 6 bases in between. The CDR3 length is 14 residues. CDR1 is MNHEY and CDR2 is SVGAGI in the germline V gene.

This clonotype came up a few times. V and J are TRBV7-3 and TRBJ2-1; TRBD2 might be the D (6 bases). The CDR3 runs to 17 residues. Trimming removed 2 bases at V and 5 bases at J, with 19 bases between. Germline V gene sequence: CDR1 SGHTA, CDR2 FQGTGA. The CDR3 reads CASSLGGPGLQNNEQFF. For the CDR3, the DNA is TGTGCCAGCAGCTTAGGCGGGCCGGGACTGCAAAACAATGAGCAGTTCTTC.

The V and J genes are TRBV2 and TRBJ2-2; unclear D gene. The CDR3 spans 13 residues. Germline loops: CDR1 SNHLY, CDR2 FYNNEI. Trimming shortened V by 6 bases and J by 2 bases, and 7 bases separated the two germline ends. This CDR3 reads CASSPQNTGELFF. CDR3 nucleotides: TGTGCCAGCAGCCCTCAAAACACCGGGGAGCTGTTTTTT.

This chain uses TRBV20-1 with TRBJ2-1, with TRBD2 matching 9 bases. The CDR3 has 15 amino acids. Germline loops: CDR1 DFQATT, CDR2 SNEGSKA (reference sequence). V lost 2 bases and J lost 4; bases outside the gene matches: 6. CDR3 residues: CSARRVSGGYNEQFF. The DNA of the CDR3 is TGCAGTGCTAGACGGGTCAGCGGGGGGTACAATGAGCAGTTCTTC.

In its sample, this clonotype was seen a few times. The rearrangement joins TRBV20-1 to TRBJ1-1; unclear D gene. The CDR3 length is 13 residues. Germline V gives CDR1 DFQATT, CDR2 SNEGSKA (reference sequence). Trimming left V 3 bases short and J 2 bases short, with 10 bases between. The CDR3 here is CSARGSFNTEAFF. The CDR3 DNA follows: TGCAGTGCTAGGGGGTCGTTTAACACTGAAGCTTTCTTT.

This chain connects TRBV14 to TRBJ2-1, with unresolved D. CDR3 size: 12 residues. V lost 3 bases and J 4 bases, leaving 4 bases between the germline ends. Germline V gives CDR1 SGHDN, CDR2 FVKESK. CDR3 nucleotide sequence: TGTGCCAGCAGCCACGCTTACAATGAGCAGTTCTTC. It yields the protein CASSHAYNEQFF. Looking up the rest from reference TRBV14 and TRBJ2-1 gives the full variable domain: EAGVTQFPSHSVIEKGQTVTLRCDPISGHDNLYWYRRVMGKEIKFLLHFVKESKQDESGMPNNRFLAERTGGTYSTLKVQPAELEDSGVYFCASSHAYNEQFFGPGTRLTVL.

The chain recombines TRBV5-6 with TRBJ2-5; D unresolved. V was shortened by 3 bases and J by 4 bases, with 4 bases between the two germline ends. The CDR3 is 11 residues long. CDR1 is SGHDT and CDR2 is YYEEEE in the germline V gene. Here the CDR3 DNA reads TGTGCCAGCAGCTCTTTAGAGACCCAGTACTTC. Its protein product is CASSSLETQYF. Combining the CDR3 with reference TRBV5-6 and TRBJ2-5 gives the whole variable domain DAGVTQSPTHLIKTRGQQVTLRCSPKSGHDTVSWYQQALGQGPQFIFQYYEEEERQRGNFPDRFSGHQFPNYSSELNVNALLLGDSALYLCASSSLETQYFGPGTRLLVL.

The chain employs TRBV7-6 and TRBJ2-1; maybe TRBD2 (5 bases). This CDR3 is 13 amino acids long. Germline-derived CDR1 and CDR2 are SGHVS and FNYEAQ. V shed 5 bases and J shed 9 bases, with 14 bases lying between them. CDR3 residues: CASSQALEGEQFF. DNA of the CDR3: TGTGCCAGCAGCCAAGCGTTAGAGGGTGAGCAGTTCTTC.

V and J are TRBV6-2 or TRBV6-3 and TRBJ1-2; no definite D call. Germline V CDR1 and CDR2: MNHEY, SVGEGT. The germline V and J ends were trimmed by 4 bases and 3 bases, with 15 bases remaining between them. This CDR3 contains 15 residues. The CDR3 sequence: CASSSIRERDYGYTF. The CDR3 region has the DNA TGTGCCAGCAGTTCGATCCGGGAAAGGGACTATGGCTACACCTTC.

The chain combines TRBV3-1 with TRBJ1-1; maybe TRBD1 (5 bases). The CDR3 contains 16 residues. The V end lost 10 bases, the J end lost 1 base, and 22 bases lay between the germline ends. Germline V CDR1 and CDR2: LGHDT, YNNKEL (reference sequence). CDR3 loop: CATPKAMGRTNTEAFF. The DNA for the CDR3 is TGTGCCACTCCGAAGGCCATGGGACGGACGAACACTGAAGCTTTCTTT.

This chain joins TRBV20-1 and TRBJ1-2; TRBD1 matches at 8 bases. V shed 2 bases, J shed 6 bases, and the junction held 5 bases outside the gene matches. This CDR3 spans 13 amino acids. CDR1 DFQATT and CDR2 SNEGSKA come from the germline V gene (reference sequence). CDR3: CSARSGGADGYTF. The CDR3 DNA follows: TGCAGTGCTAGATCAGGGGGCGCGGATGGCTACACCTTC.